This T cell receptor (beta chain) emerged from a study of T cells in Graves' hyperthyroidism and ophthalmopathy. Study-wide results and caveats: Classification by a 13 V-J model distinguished ophthalmopathy from stable hyperthyroidism.

Regions amplified from RNA transcripts were the TCR beta CDR3 regions. The TCR CDR3 first-round RT-PCR relied on the HTBI primer set. TCRdb re-called the multiplex PCR reads with MiXCR, one entry per CDR3 protein. The sample has 650,000 to 750,000 distinct CDR3 sequences; 11% to 15% are singletons. This clonotype was counted only a few times. Its antigen is undetermined. PBMCs stemmed from 10 ml fresh peripheral blood. Per germline, CDR1 SGDLS and CDR2 YYNGEE. The CDR3 is 13 amino acids. With 4 bases removed from V and 7 bases from J, the gap between germline ends came to 12 bases. Material for sequencing was blood. The sequence was collected from a woman between 18 and 29 years old with Graves' hyperthyroidism. The rearrangement joins TRBV9 to TRBJ2-4; D gene ambiguous. The CDR3 sequence is CASSPQFGNIQYF. The CDR3 DNA reads as TGTGCCAGCAGCCCCCAGTTCGGGAACATTCAGTACTTC.